The 30 T cell receptor beta chains given below trace back to one sample, sequenced in a study of T cell responses to AZD1222 COVID-19 vaccine. The repertoire was sequenced with immunoSEQ multiplex PCR; TCRdb's copy has only in-frame clones and lacks some. The table lists 97,000 or so clones, 84% of them singletons. Material: peripheral blood, obtained on day 0 of AZD1222 vaccination. Receptors were obtained from an adult in good health.

A few counts support this clone. The genes are TRBV7-2 and TRBJ2-7, with TRBD2 matching 8 bases. CDR1 SGHTA and CDR2 FQGNSA come from the germline V gene. Trimming at V came to 7 bases and at J to 7 bases, leaving 12 bases not matched to a gene. The CDR3 sequence is 14 residues long. CDR3: CASTLEAGVGEQYF. In nucleotides, the CDR3 is TGTGCCAGCACCCTCGAAGCGGGAGTGGGGGAGCAGTACTTC.

The J gene is TRBJ1-1, the V gene TRBV30; TRBD1 is a possible D gene (5 bases). V gave up 5 bases and J gave up 8 bases, with 9 bases separating them. Germline loops: CDR1 GTSNPN, CDR2 SVGIG (reference sequence). The CDR3 loop spans 10 amino acids. CDR3: CAWVGTEAFF. DNA of the CDR3: TGTGCCTGGGTTGGGACCGAAGCTTTCTTT.

The chain carries TRBV6-1 and TRBJ2-7; 9 bases map to TRBD2. Germline V lookup: CDR1 MNHNS, CDR2 SASEGT. J gave up 6 bases and V 2 bases, and 14 bases lay outside the gene matches. The CDR3 loop spans 17 amino acids. DNA for the CDR3: TGTGCCAGCAGTGAAAGCCCTAGCGGGACGGGAAGGTTCGAGCAGTACTTC. Its translation is CASSESPSGTGRFEQYF.

The CDR3 DNA reads TGTGCCAGCAGCTTAGTTAGAGGGGTATCCTACGAGCAGTACTTC. Its protein is CASSLVRGVSYEQYF. The chain links TRBV7-2 to TRBJ2-7; D is tentatively TRBD1 or TRBD2 (5 bases each). Germline V gene data show CDR1 as SGHTA and CDR2 as FQGNSA. Trimming took 1 base from V and 1 from J, leaving 11 bases between them. This CDR3 contains 15 residues.

The rearrangement uses TRBV29-1 and TRBJ1-2; D gene uncertain. CDR1 and CDR2 from the germline V gene are SQVTM and ANQGSEA. Trimming took 5 bases from V and 5 from J, leaving 9 bases between them. This CDR3 contains 11 residues. CDR3 nucleotide sequence: TGCAGCGTTATGGACGGTTATGGCTACACCTTC. Translating it yields CSVMDGYGYTF.

The CDR3 DNA reads TGTGCCAGCAGCTTTTTCGGGACTCAGCCCCAGCATTTT. Its translation: CASSFFGTQPQHF. This sequence joins TRBV5-6 and TRBJ1-5; D might be TRBD1 (5 bases). The CDR3 covers 13 residues. Trimming stripped 2 bases from V and 6 bases from J, with 9 bases between. Per the germline V gene, CDR1 is SGHDT and CDR2 is YYEEEE.

This chain joins TRBV19 and TRBJ2-2, with TRBD1 matching over 9 bases. V lost 6 bases, J lost 3 bases, and 5 bases stayed unmatched. Per germline, CDR1 LNHDA and CDR2 SQIVND (reference sequence). CDR3 size: 15 residues. In DNA form, the CDR3 reads TGTGCCAGTAGCCGCCGGGACAGGGACACCGGGGAGCTGTTTTTT. It is translated as CASSRRDRDTGELFF.

V and J are TRBV20-1 and TRBJ1-1; D uncertain. CDR3 size: 14 residues. V lost 3 bases, J lost 2 bases, and 13 bases lay in between. Germline loops: CDR1 DFQATT, CDR2 SNEGSKA (reference sequence). The CDR3 region has the DNA TGCAGTGCTAGTCCGGTTACGGCTAACACTGAAGCTTTCTTT. It translates to CSASPVTANTEAFF.

The genes are TRBV10-3 and TRBJ2-3, with 12 bases fitting TRBD2. The trim removed 5 bases at V and 4 bases at J, leaving 4 bases unmatched. The CDR3 loop spans 15 amino acids. Germline lookup yields CDR1 ENHRY and CDR2 SYGVKD. Here the CDR3 reads CAISSSGGAPDTQYF. In DNA, the CDR3 is TGTGCCATCAGTTCTAGCGGGGGGGCCCCAGATACGCAGTATTTT.

The chain uses TRBV7-3 and TRBJ2-5, with a weak D call TRBD2 (7 bases). This CDR3 spans 13 amino acids. Germline V CDR1 and CDR2: SGHTA, FQGTGA. Trimming shortened V by 5 bases and J by 5 bases, and 12 bases separated the two germline ends. CDR3 nucleotide sequence: TGTGCCAGCAGCCGGGGGGCTAGCGAGACCCAGTACTTC. Amino acids: CASSRGASETQYF. Full variable domain (outside the CDR3, taken from reference TRBV7-3 and TRBJ2-5): GAGVSQTPSNKVTEKGKYVELRCDPISGHTALYWYRQSLGQGPEFLIYFQGTGAADDSGLPNDRFFAVRPEGSVSTLKIQRTERGDSAVYLCASSRGASETQYFGPGTRLLVL.

This chain uses TRBV28 with TRBJ2-1; D tentatively reads TRBD1 or TRBD2 (5 bases each). The length of the CDR3 is 15 residues. Looked up from germline, CDR1 is MDHEN and CDR2 is SYDVKM. The CDR3 DNA reads as TGTGCGGGAGCAGGGAACCCATACCGATACAATGAGCAGTTCTTC. Amino acids: CAGAGNPYRYNEQFF.

This clone occurred a few times. The chain recombines TRBV11-2 with TRBJ2-1, with 10 bases lining up with TRBD2. This CDR3 spans 16 amino acids. Per germline, CDR1 SGHAT and CDR2 FQNNGV. Losses at the gene ends were 6 bases for V and 0 bases for J; bases not matched to a gene: 5. The CDR3 loop is CASSQLAGSSYNEQFF. The DNA for the CDR3 is TGTGCCAGCAGTCAACTAGCGGGAAGCTCCTACAATGAGCAGTTCTTC. The variable domain in full, completed from reference TRBV11-2 and TRBJ2-1, reads EAGVAQSPRYKIIEKRQSVAFWCNPISGHATLYWYQQILGQGPKLLIQFQNNGVVDDSQLPKDRFSAERLKGVDSTLKIQPAKLEDSAVYLCASSQLAGSSYNEQFFGPGTRLTVL.

The V call is TRBV27, the J call TRBJ1-5; unclear D gene. This CDR3 has 14 residues. The V gene lost 5 bases and the J gene lost 2 bases, with 10 bases spanning the gap. Germline CDR1 and CDR2: MNHEY and SMNVEV (reference sequence). DNA of the CDR3: TGTGCCAGCAGTGACGGCTTCGGCAATCAGCCCCAGCATTTT. As protein: CASSDGFGNQPQHF.

This chain connects TRBV2 to TRBJ1-3; 9 nucleotides agree with TRBD1. The trim removed 3 bases at V and 2 bases at J, leaving 8 bases unmatched. CDR1 and CDR2 (germline): SNHLY, FYNNEI. This CDR3 is 17 amino acids long. CDR3 in amino acids: CASSDGAGTGTGNTIYF. DNA of the CDR3: TGTGCCAGCAGTGATGGGGCCGGGACAGGGACTGGAAACACCATATATTTT.

The rearrangement joins TRBV7-6 to TRBJ2-5; perhaps TRBD2 as D (5 bases). CDR3 length equals 13 residues. Trimming left V 3 bases short and J 5 bases short, with 10 bases between. Per germline, CDR1 SGHVS and CDR2 FNYEAQ. Here the CDR3 reads CASSFTSTETQYF. The DNA of the CDR3 is TGTGCCAGCAGCTTCACTAGTACGGAGACCCAGTACTTC. Together with reference TRBV7-6 and TRBJ2-5, the CDR3 gives the full variable domain: GAGVSQSPRYKVTKRGQDVALRCDPISGHVSLYWYRQALGQGPEFLTYFNYEAQQDKSGLPNDRFSAERPEGSISTLTIQRTEQRDSAMYRCASSFTSTETQYFGPGTRLLVL.

The J gene is TRBJ2-3, the V gene TRBV6-5; 7 nucleotides match TRBD1. The V gene's germline CDR1 is MNHEY and CDR2 SVGAGI. CDR3 length: 14 residues. J was trimmed by 3 bases and V by 7 bases; bases with no gene match: 7. This chain's CDR3 is CASKPGQITDTQYF. Here the CDR3 DNA reads TGTGCCAGCAAACCGGGACAGATAACAGATACGCAGTATTTT.

This chain uses TRBV15 with TRBJ1-5, with no clear D. The germline CDR1 and CDR2 sequences are LNHNV and YYDKDF (reference sequence). V shed 2 bases and J shed 4 bases, with 3 bases lying between them. The CDR3 is made up of 12 amino acids. For the CDR3, the DNA is TGTGCCACCAGCAGACCGAATCAGCCCCAGCATTTT. This codes for CATSRPNQPQHF.

This clone has just one count. The V and J genes are TRBV7-2 and TRBJ2-5; TRBD1 matches at 10 bases. The CDR3 totals 16 residues. Germline V gene data show CDR1 as SGHTA and CDR2 as FQGNSA. V trimming: 4 bases; J trimming: 2 bases; junction bases outside the gene matches: 7. The CDR3 spells CASSSRDRGYQETQYF. The CDR3, as DNA: TGTGCCAGCAGCTCGCGGGACAGGGGCTATCAAGAGACCCAGTACTTC. The entire variable domain, with the rest obtained from reference TRBV7-2 and TRBJ2-5, is as follows: GAGVSQSPSNKVTEKGKDVELRCDPISGHTALYWYRQSLGQGLEFLIYFQGNSAPDKSGLPSDRFSAERTGGSVSTLTIQRTQQEDSAVYLCASSSRDRGYQETQYFGPGTRLLVL.

The chain joins TRBV20-1 to TRBJ1-2; D is ambiguous. The length of the CDR3 is 11 residues. The V end was cut by 1 base, the J end by 5 bases, with 5 bases between. The V gene's germline CDR1 is DFQATT and CDR2 SNEGSKA (reference sequence). CDR3 residues: CSARVQYGYTF. For the CDR3, the DNA is TGCAGTGCTAGAGTACAGTATGGCTACACCTTC.

This clone was observed a single time. J is TRBJ2-4 and V is TRBV28, with TRBD1 matching 9 bases. J was trimmed by 0 bases and V by 5 bases; bases with no gene match: 2. This CDR3 spans 15 amino acids. Germline V gene sequence: CDR1 MDHEN, CDR2 SYDVKM. The CDR3, as DNA: TGTGCCAGCAGTAGGGACAGGGTAGCCAAAAACATTCAGTACTTC. Translating it yields CASSRDRVAKNIQYF.

This clone was seen a single time. The gene calls are TRBV11-3 and TRBJ2-7; maybe TRBD1 (6 bases). V lost 1 base and J lost 2, with 12 bases in between. The CDR3 length is 15 residues. The germline V gene has CDR1 SGHNT and CDR2 YENEEA. CDR3 sequence: CASSLATDSAYEQYF. The CDR3 DNA is TGTGCCAGCAGCTTAGCGACGGACAGTGCCTACGAGCAGTACTTC.

V usage is TRBV6-6 and J usage is TRBJ2-3; the D gene is possibly TRBD1 (6 bases). Germline V gene data show CDR1 as MNHNY and CDR2 as SVGAGI (reference sequence). The germline V and J ends were trimmed by 4 bases and 3 bases, with 17 bases remaining between them. The CDR3 is 16 residues long. The CDR3 DNA reads as TGTGCCAGCAGTTCCAGCCAAGGGACAACTACAGATACGCAGTATTTT. This sequence encodes CASSSSQGTTTDTQYF.

This chain connects TRBV12-5 to TRBJ1-4; D remains ambiguous. Germline V gives CDR1 LGHNT, CDR2 FRNRAP. There are 11 residues in the CDR3. The CDR3 protein is CDRSTNEKLFF. The CDR3 coding sequence is TGTGACCGTTCCACGAATGAAAAACTGTTTTTT. Full variable domain (outside the CDR3, taken from reference TRBV12-5 and TRBJ1-4): DARVTQTPRHKVTEMGQEVTMRCQPILGHNTVFWYRQTMMQGLELLAYFRNRAPLDDSGMPKDRFSAEMPDATLATLKIQPSEPRDSAVYFCDRSTNEKLFFGSGTQLSVL.

CDR3 in DNA: TGTGCCAGCAGCTTAGTTGCGGGGGCTAACTATGGCTACACCTTC. Its translation is CASSLVAGANYGYTF. V and J are TRBV7-2 and TRBJ1-2; possible D gene TRBD1, 5 bases. This CDR3 is 15 amino acids long. CDR1 SGHTA and CDR2 FQGNSA come from the germline V gene. Deletions cut 1 base from V and 0 bases from J, with 9 bases between.

This chain uses TRBV18 with TRBJ2-1; D is possibly TRBD1 (6 bases). The CDR3 is 14 residues long. Germline loops: CDR1 KGHSH, CDR2 LQKENI. V was pared by 3 bases and J by 6 bases, with 12 bases between. The CDR3 DNA is TGTGCCAGCTCACCGCAGGGGTTCCCCAATGAGCAGTTCTTC. Translation gives CASSPQGFPNEQFF.

This chain uses TRBV3-1 (or the pseudogene TRBV3-2) with TRBJ2-3; 10 nucleotides agree with TRBD2. J lost 7 bases, V lost 2 bases, and 6 bases had no gene match. Germline lookup yields CDR1 LGHDT and CDR2 YNNKEL (reference sequence). The CDR3 sequence is 15 residues long. CDR3 residues: CASSQKAGGRNTQYF. In DNA, the CDR3 is TGTGCCAGCAGCCAAAAAGCGGGGGGGCGAAATACGCAGTATTTT.

This clone was recorded only once. V and J are TRBV7-9 and TRBJ2-7, with 11 bases that match TRBD2. V lost 5 bases to trimming and J lost 2 bases; unmatched junction nucleotides: 8. The CDR3 contains 16 residues. CDR1 is SEHNR, CDR2 FQNEAQ, per germline (reference sequence). CDR3 amino acids: CASSKGLAGSTYEQYF. In DNA, the CDR3 is TGTGCCAGCAGCAAAGGACTAGCGGGTTCCACCTACGAGCAGTACTTC.

This chain uses TRBV29-1 with TRBJ1-1; D not certain. V was trimmed by 4 bases and J by 4 bases, leaving 7 bases between them. Germline lookup yields CDR1 SQVTM and CDR2 ANQGSEA. The CDR3 length is 11 residues. The CDR3 loop reads CSVGHGTEAFF. The CDR3 nucleotides are TGCAGCGTTGGGCATGGCACTGAAGCTTTCTTT.

The CDR3 DNA reads TGTGCCAGCAGCGCCGTACAGGGGCAAGGTGGCTACACCTTC. Translating gives CASSAVQGQGGYTF. V gene TRBV9 combines with J gene TRBJ1-2; TRBD1 agrees at 7 bases. The CDR3 contains 14 residues. CDR1 and CDR2 from the germline V gene are SGDLS and YYNGEE. The V gene end was trimmed by 3 bases and the J gene end by 7 bases; junction bases not matched to a gene: 9.

J is TRBJ2-7 and V is TRBV11-3, with 12 positions matching TRBD1. The V and J ends lost 3 bases and 3 bases, in that order; junction bases with no gene match: 12. CDR3 length: 18 amino acids. Germline V lookup: CDR1 SGHNT, CDR2 YENEEA. The DNA for the CDR3 is TGTGCCAGCAGCTTTACTCCGGGACAGGGGGCGAGAAGCTACGAGCAGTACTTC. Protein product: CASSFTPGQGARSYEQYF.